The subject of this entry is one TCR beta chain. The data were obtained in a study of blood T cell repertoires in COVID-19. Some clones are missing from TCRdb's copy, which holds only in-frame ones; the method was immunoSEQ multiplex PCR. Among over 100,000 clones listed, roughly 80% were seen once. The germline CDR1 and CDR2 sequences are SSHAT and FNYEAQ (reference sequence). This CDR3 has 16 residues. With V trimmed by 5 bases and J by 4 bases, 9 bases remained unmatched. Sequencing was performed on peripheral blood. The rearrangement uses TRBV7-7 and TRBJ2-2; 8 bases fit TRBD1. This TCR was recovered from a human donor in a cohort sampled during active or convalescent COVID-19. This chain's CDR3 is CASSRVVQGATGELFF. In nucleotides, the CDR3 is TGTGCCAGCAGCCGCGTCGTTCAGGGGGCCACCGGGGAGCTGTTTTTT.